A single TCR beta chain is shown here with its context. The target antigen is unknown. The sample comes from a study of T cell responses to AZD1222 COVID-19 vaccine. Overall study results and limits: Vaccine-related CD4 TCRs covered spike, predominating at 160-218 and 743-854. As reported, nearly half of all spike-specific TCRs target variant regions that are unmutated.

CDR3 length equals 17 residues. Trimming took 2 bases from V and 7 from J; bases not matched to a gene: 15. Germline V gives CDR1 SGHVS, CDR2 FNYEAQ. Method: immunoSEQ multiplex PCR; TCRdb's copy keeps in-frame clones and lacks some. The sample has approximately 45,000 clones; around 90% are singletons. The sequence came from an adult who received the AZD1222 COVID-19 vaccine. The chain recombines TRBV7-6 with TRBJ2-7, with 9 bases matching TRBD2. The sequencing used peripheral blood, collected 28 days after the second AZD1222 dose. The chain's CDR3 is CASSLSRSGGPWVEQYF. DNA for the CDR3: TGTGCCAGCAGCTTATCGAGAAGCGGGGGGCCCTGGGTTGAGCAGTACTTC.